Detailed here is one TCR beta chain. The antigen is not known. The entry originates in a study of T cell responses to AZD1222 COVID-19 vaccine. Produced via immunoSEQ multiplex PCR; TCRdb's table is partial and in-frame only. The sample contains about 160,000 clones, under 95% of which appear only once. In germline, CDR1 is SGHRS, CDR2 YFSETQ. This CDR3 comprises 13 residues. The V and J ends lost 4 bases and 8 bases, in that order; junction bases with no gene match: 5. Overall study results and limits: Two AZD1222 doses significantly raised spike-specific TCR breadth and depth over controls. Vaccine-associated CD4 TCRs ranged over spike, dominating at 160-218 and 743-854.

The chain has TRBV5-1 and TRBJ1-2; the match to TRBD1 covers 10 bases. The sample here was peripheral blood, taken 28 days after the second AZD1222 dose. The source of this sequence is an adult who received the AZD1222 COVID-19 vaccine. The DNA for the CDR3 is TGCGCCAGCAGCACCGGGACAGGGGTAGGCTACACCTTC. Amino acids: CASSTGTGVGYTF.